A selection of T cell receptor beta chains follows, all from one sample in a study of blood T cell repertoires in COVID-19. The repertoire was sequenced with immunoSEQ multiplex PCR; TCRdb's copy has only in-frame clones and lacks some. The sample has 200,000 to 300,000 clones, roughly 86% seen once. The specimen sequenced was peripheral blood. The receptors stem from a man aged 80 or over with acute or convalescent COVID-19. The CDR3 runs from the conserved cysteine through the conserved F or W. The D gene is left open where the match is weak. Clone size appears in some rows only: once, few, many, or a class for an expanded clone.

TRBV6-5	TRBJ2-7	once	TRBD1	CASSSSTGWVEQYF	TGTGCCAGCAGTAGCTCGACAGGGTGGGTTGAGCAGTACTTC
TRBV29-1	TRBJ2-5	.	.	CSVVTGIGETQYF	TGCAGCGTTGTAACAGGGATAGGAGAGACCCAGTACTTC
TRBV18	TRBJ1-2	few	TRBD1	CASSPEGQGRYGYTF	TGTGCCAGCTCACCAGAGGGACAGGGAAGGTATGGCTACACCTTC
TRBV7-9	TRBJ2-1	few	.	CASSRSGVVTHNEQFF	TGTGCCAGCAGCCGGTCGGGAGTTGTAACCCACAATGAGCAGTTCTTC
TRBV27	TRBJ1-1	.	.	CASNNLIAGTEAFF	TGTGCCAGCAACAATCTAATAGCGGGGACTGAAGCTTTCTTT
TRBV5-1	TRBJ1-3	.	.	CASSLTVGQGNTIYF	TGCGCCAGCAGCTTAACTGTGGGACAAGGAAACACCATATATTTT
TRBV9	TRBJ2-7	.	.	CASSPGHSSYEQYF	TGTGCCAGCAGCCCGGGACACAGCTCCTACGAGCAGTACTTC
TRBV18	TRBJ1-1	.	.	CATPFPGTGRLAFF	TGTGCCACCCCCTTCCCCGGTACAGGGCGGCTCGCTTTCTTT
TRBV4-2	TRBJ2-7	.	TRBD1	CASSPQGAYEQYF	TGTGCCAGCAGCCCTCAGGGGGCCTACGAGCAGTACTTC
TRBV5-1	TRBJ2-1	.	TRBD2	CASSLEPSGRPAGFF	TGCGCCAGCAGCTTGGAGCCTAGCGGGAGGCCCGCAGGGTTCTTC
TRBV6-5	TRBJ2-5	.	.	CASSYSGSSRGETQYF	TGTGCCAGCAGTTACTCAGGCTCCTCTCGAGGAGAGACCCAGTACTTC
TRBV6-5	TRBJ2-1	.	TRBD1	CASSQTWDRGHEQFF	TGTGCCAGCAGCCAGACTTGGGACAGGGGCCATGAGCAGTTCTTC
TRBV18	TRBJ1-4	.	.	CASSGDLANEKLFF	TGTGCCAGCTCAGGAGACCTGGCTAATGAAAAACTGTTTTTT
TRBV29-1	TRBJ2-3	.	TRBD1	CSVDSRWTGGTLDTQYF	TGCAGCGTTGATTCAAGGTGGACAGGGGGTACCTTGGATACGCAGTATTTT
TRBV6-5	TRBJ2-7	once	.	CASTSALSRNDEQYF	TGTGCCAGCACAAGCGCGCTGTCTAGGAACGACGAGCAGTACTTC
TRBV19	TRBJ1-2	.	.	CASSIGGGTRYGYTF	TGTGCCAGTAGTATAGGAGGAGGGACGCGCTATGGCTACACCTTC
TRBV6-5	TRBJ2-1	.	TRBD2	CASTDGLAGTNEQFF	TGTGCCAGCACCGACGGTCTAGCGGGGACCAATGAGCAGTTCTTC
TRBV6-5	TRBJ1-1	.	.	CASWSGTEAFF	TGTGCCAGCTGGAGTGGCACTGAAGCTTTCTTT
TRBV5-1	TRBJ2-3	.	TRBD2	CASSLGGRGTDTQYF	TGCGCCAGCAGCTTGGGCGGGAGGGGGACAGATACGCAGTATTTT
TRBV9	TRBJ2-5	.	.	CASSVRSGEETQYF	TGTGCCAGCAGCGTACGGTCAGGGGAAGAGACCCAGTACTTC
TRBV4-2	TRBJ1-3	.	.	CASSQNRDSSRFRTIYF	TGTGCCAGCAGCCAAAACCGGGACTCCAGTAGATTTCGCACCATATATTTT
TRBV2	TRBJ1-3	.	.	CAESPDSSGNTIYF	TGTGCCGAAAGCCCCGACAGCAGTGGAAACACCATATATTTT
TRBV2	TRBJ1-1	few	TRBD1	CASRGTGRETEAFF	TGTGCCAGCAGGGGGACAGGTAGGGAGACTGAAGCTTTCTTT
TRBV6-5	TRBJ1-5	.	.	CASSRSGFSNQPQHF	TGTGCCAGCAGCAGATCAGGGTTCAGCAATCAGCCCCAGCATTTT
TRBV19	TRBJ1-5	.	.	CASSQVQQPQHF	TGTGCCAGTAGTCAGGTCCAACAGCCCCAGCATTTT
TRBV5-1	TRBJ2-2	.	.	CASGAQGVTGELFF	TGCGCCAGCGGGGCTCAAGGGGTGACCGGGGAGCTGTTTTTT
TRBV27	TRBJ2-7	.	TRBD1	CASSLSLGTAYEQYF	TGTGCCAGCAGTTTATCGTTGGGGACAGCCTACGAGCAGTACTTC
TRBV15	TRBJ2-1	.	.	CATSRVSRPYNEQFF	TGTGCCACCAGCAGAGTTAGCAGACCTTACAATGAGCAGTTCTTC
TRBV18	TRBJ1-1	.	.	CASSPSQENTEAFF	TGTGCCAGCTCACCATCTCAGGAGAACACTGAAGCTTTCTTT
TRBV27	TRBJ2-2	.	TRBD1	CASSPTGVSTGELFF	TGTGCCAGCAGCCCTACAGGGGTGAGCACCGGGGAGCTGTTTTTT
TRBV12-3/TRBV12-4	TRBJ1-2	.	.	CASSPQGSYGYTF	TGTGCCAGCAGTCCTCAGGGGAGCTATGGCTACACCTTC
TRBV13	TRBJ2-3	.	.	CASSQGTGIRDTQYF	TGTGCCAGCAGCCAGGGGACGGGTATAAGGGATACGCAGTATTTT
TRBV2	TRBJ1-2	.	.	CASSEASSYYGYTF	TGTGCCAGCAGTGAAGCTTCGTCTTATTATGGCTACACCTTC
TRBV18	TRBJ1-4	.	TRBD1	CASSPGQGIPNEKLFF	TGTGCCAGCTCACCAGGACAGGGGATCCCTAATGAAAAACTGTTTTTT
TRBV6-6	TRBJ1-5	.	.	CASSSGSQPQHF	TGTGCCAGCAGTTCGGGGAGTCAGCCCCAGCATTTT
TRBV10-2	TRBJ1-5	.	.	CASSESWGRDSNQPQHF	TGCGCCAGCAGTGAGTCGTGGGGGCGAGACAGCAATCAGCCCCAGCATTTT
TRBV6-1	TRBJ1-3	.	.	CASSEWPGTSGNTIYF	TGTGCCAGCAGTGAATGGCCAGGAACCTCTGGAAACACCATATATTTT
TRBV3-1/TRBV3-2	TRBJ2-1	.	TRBD2	CASSPSSGFYNEQFF	TGTGCCAGCAGCCCATCTAGCGGATTCTACAATGAGCAGTTCTTC
TRBV5-1	TRBJ1-2	.	.	CASSLGREGYTF	TGCGCCAGCAGCCTGGGACGGGAGGGCTACACCTTC
TRBV6-6	TRBJ1-1	few	.	CASRATGPEAFF	TGTGCCAGCAGAGCTACAGGCCCTGAAGCTTTCTTT
TRBV7-9	TRBJ1-2	.	.	CASRQDGTNYGYTF	TGTGCCAGCAGGCAAGACGGGACTAACTATGGCTACACCTTC
TRBV21-1	TRBJ2-7	once	.	CASSKKGRRTAADYEQYF	TGTGCCAGCAGCAAAAAAGGCCGGAGGACAGCCGCGGACTACGAGCAGTACTTC
TRBV2	TRBJ2-7	once	.	CASSGPGLEQYF	TGTGCCAGCAGTGGGCCGGGACTCGAGCAGTACTTC